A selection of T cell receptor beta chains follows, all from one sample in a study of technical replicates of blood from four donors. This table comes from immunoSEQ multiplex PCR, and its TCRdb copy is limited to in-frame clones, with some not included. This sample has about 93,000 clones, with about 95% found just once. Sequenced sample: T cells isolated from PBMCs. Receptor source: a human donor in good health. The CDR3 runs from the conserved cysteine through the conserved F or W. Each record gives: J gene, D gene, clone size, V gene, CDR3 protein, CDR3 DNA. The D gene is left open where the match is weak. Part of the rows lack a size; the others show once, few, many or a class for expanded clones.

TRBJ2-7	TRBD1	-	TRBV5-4	CAYSTGITYEQYF	TGTGCCTACTCGACAGGGATTACCTACGAGCAGTACTTC
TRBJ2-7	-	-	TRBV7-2	CASSQEVPYEQYF	TGTGCCAGCAGCCAAGAGGTTCCCTACGAGCAGTACTTC
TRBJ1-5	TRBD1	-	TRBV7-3	CASSSTGEGQPQHF	TGTGCCAGCAGCTCTACAGGGGAAGGACAGCCCCAGCATTTT
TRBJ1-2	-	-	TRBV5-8	CASSLGQYYGYTF	TGTGCCAGCAGCTTGGGACAGTACTATGGCTACACCTTC
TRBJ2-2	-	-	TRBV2	CASSDSANTGELFF	TGTGCCAGCAGTGACAGCGCGAACACCGGGGAGCTGTTTTTT
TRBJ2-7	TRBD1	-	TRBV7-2	CASSSRDRGLTAYEQYF	TGTGCCAGCAGCTCCCGGGACAGGGGTCTCACGGCCTACGAGCAGTACTTC
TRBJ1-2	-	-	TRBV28	CASSLGGNYGYTF	TGTGCCAGCAGTTTAGGAGGTAACTATGGCTACACCTTC
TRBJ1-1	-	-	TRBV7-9	CASSFGDLNTEAFF	TGTGCCAGCAGCTTTGGGGACTTGAACACTGAAGCTTTCTTT
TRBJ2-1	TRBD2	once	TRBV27	CASSWKAGIPYNEQFF	TGTGCCAGCAGTTGGAAAGCGGGGATACCCTACAATGAGCAGTTCTTC
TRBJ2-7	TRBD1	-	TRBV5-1	CASSLGQGDYEQYF	TGCGCCAGCAGCTTGGGACAGGGAGACTACGAGCAGTACTTC
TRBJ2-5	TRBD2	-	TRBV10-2	CASSEPAGGSKTQYF	TGCGCCAGCAGTGAGCCAGCGGGAGGTAGTAAGACCCAGTACTTC
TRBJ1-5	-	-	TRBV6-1	CASSAFIRGNQPQHF	TGTGCCAGCAGTGCTTTTATCAGGGGCAATCAGCCCCAGCATTTT
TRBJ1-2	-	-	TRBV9	CASSVEGRGGYTF	TGTGCCAGCAGCGTAGAGGGGAGGGGGGGCTACACCTTC
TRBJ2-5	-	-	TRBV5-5	CASRPGDTETQYF	TGTGCCAGCAGACCAGGGGATACGGAGACCCAGTACTTC
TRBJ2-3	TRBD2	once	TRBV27	CASSLGIAGGHTDTQYF	TGTGCCAGCAGTTTAGGAATAGCGGGAGGGCACACAGATACGCAGTATTTT
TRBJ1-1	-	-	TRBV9	CASSPTGSNTEAFF	TGTGCCAGCAGCCCAACAGGGTCGAACACTGAAGCTTTCTTT
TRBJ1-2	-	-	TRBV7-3	CASSLGTANYGYTF	TGTGCCAGCAGCTTAGGCACCGCTAACTATGGCTACACCTTC
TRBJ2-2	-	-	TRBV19	CASIVRPGAGELFF	TGTGCCAGTATCGTCCGCCCCGGGGCCGGGGAGCTGTTTTTT
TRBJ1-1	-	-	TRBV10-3	CAISDFGGNTEAFF	TGTGCCATCAGTGATTTTGGGGGCAACACTGAAGCTTTCTTT
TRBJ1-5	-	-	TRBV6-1	CASNAVVSNQPQHF	TGTGCCAGCAATGCGGTCGTTAGCAATCAGCCCCAGCATTTT
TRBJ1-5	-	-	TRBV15	CATSSRDNNQPQHF	TGTGCCACCAGCAGTCGGGACAACAATCAGCCCCAGCATTTT
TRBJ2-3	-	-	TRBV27	CASRREHSTDTQYF	TGTGCCAGCAGACGGGAGCACTCCACAGATACGCAGTATTTT
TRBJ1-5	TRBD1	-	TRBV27	CASSRGANQPQHF	TGTGCCAGCAGCAGGGGGGCGAATCAGCCCCAGCATTTT